The next 22 T cell receptor beta chains were all read from a single sample in a study of T cells after yellow fever vaccination. TCRdb reanalysed the 5' RACE reads using MiXCR and keeps one entry per CDR3 protein. The table includes 200,000 to 300,000 distinct CDR3 sequences, more than 3.5% detected once. The material sequenced was PBMCs, taken 15 days after the yellow fever booster vaccination. These receptors were taken from a man aged 18 to 29 who received the YFV17D yellow fever vaccine.

This clonotype was seen many times. V gene TRBV6-2 or TRBV6-3 combines with J gene TRBJ1-2; perhaps TRBD1 as D (5 bases). V dropped 5 bases and J dropped 6 bases, with 13 bases sitting between them. The germline CDR1 and CDR2 sequences are MNHEY and SVGEGT. This CDR3 contains 13 residues. The CDR3 bases are TGTGCCAGCAGTCTCTGGGGGGGAGATGGCTACACCTTC. This sequence encodes CASSLWGGDGYTF.

This chain uses TRBV5-4 with TRBJ2-3; 8 bases are a match to TRBD2. J gave up 1 base and V 4 bases, and 5 bases lay outside the gene matches. Germline V gene sequence: CDR1 SGHNT, CDR2 YYREEE (reference sequence). CDR3 length equals 15 residues. This CDR3 reads CASSGGGGRTDTQYF. The CDR3 nucleotides read TGTGCCAGCAGCGGAGGCGGGGGGCGCACAGATACGCAGTATTTT.

At least ten counts were recorded for this clonotype. V is TRBV5-1 and J is TRBJ1-1; D is uncertain. Trimming removed 4 bases at V and 3 bases at J, with 16 bases between. CDR1 and CDR2 (germline): SGHRS, YFSETQ. The CDR3 sequence is 15 residues long. The CDR3 protein is CASSPSVPGDTEAFF. DNA of the CDR3: TGCGCCAGCAGCCCATCCGTCCCCGGGGACACTGAAGCTTTCTTT.

This clonotype was seen ten or more times. The rearrangement links TRBV5-4 to TRBJ1-5; D is undetermined. Germline lookup yields CDR1 SGHNT and CDR2 YYREEE (reference sequence). CDR3 length equals 16 residues. V was shortened by 0 bases and J by 5 bases, with 15 bases between the two germline ends. CDR3 DNA sequence: TGTGCCAGCAGCTTGGACGGTCCTTCTGGGGATCAGCCCCAGCATTTT. Protein: CASSLDGPSGDQPQHF.

This clonotype was detected ten times or more. CDR3 bases: TGCGCCAGCAGCTTACCGGGACTATCAAACTGGGGAGATACGCAGTATTTT. It is translated as CASSLPGLSNWGDTQYF. The gene calls are TRBV5-1 and TRBJ2-3; 7 bases map to TRBD2. The CDR3 extends over 17 amino acids. Germline CDR1 and CDR2: SGHRS and YFSETQ. J was trimmed by 5 bases and V by 2 bases; bases with no gene match: 14.

In this sample, this clonotype turned up many times. The chain carries TRBV12-3 or TRBV12-4 and TRBJ2-7; D is uncertain. V lost 6 bases, J lost 0 bases, and 15 bases lay in between. The CDR3 length is 15 residues. The CDR3 loop reads CASSHQVWDSYEQYF. In DNA form, the CDR3 reads TGTGCCAGCAGCCATCAGGTTTGGGACTCCTACGAGCAGTACTTC.

This clonotype was counted at least ten times. The DNA for the CDR3 is TGCAGTGCTAGTGATCGCGGGACAGTTAGCAATCAGCCCCAGCATTTT. Translating gives CSASDRGTVSNQPQHF. The rearrangement links TRBV20-1 to TRBJ1-5; 7 bases are shared with TRBD1. Germline CDR1 DFQATT, CDR2 SNEGSKA (reference sequence). The CDR3 sequence is 16 residues long. J was trimmed by 0 bases and V by 3 bases; bases with no gene match: 8.

In its sample, this clonotype was seen a few times. This chain connects TRBV11-2 to TRBJ2-3; 8 bases fit TRBD2. The CDR3 contains 17 residues. The germline CDR1 and CDR2 sequences are SGHAT and FQNNGV. The junction had 10 bases not matched to a gene; V was cut back by 3 bases and J by 2 bases. The CDR3 loop is CASSLAGGQRFTDTQYF. Here the CDR3 DNA reads TGTGCCAGCAGCTTGGCGGGGGGCCAAAGATTCACAGATACGCAGTATTTT.

This clonotype was counted ten times or more. This chain uses TRBV7-8 with TRBJ2-1; 9 bases line up with TRBD2. The CDR3 is 15 amino acids. Germline CDR1 is SGHVS and CDR2 is FQNEAQ. Trimming at V came to 3 bases and at J to 2 bases, leaving 2 bases not matched to a gene. CDR3 region: CASSFLAGPYNEQFF. In DNA form, the CDR3 reads TGTGCCAGCAGCTTTCTAGCGGGGCCCTACAATGAGCAGTTCTTC.

This clonotype was recorded many times. This chain uses TRBV20-1 with TRBJ1-4; D is unresolved. Germline V gives CDR1 DFQATT, CDR2 SNEGSKA (reference sequence). The ends were cut back, 7 bases at V and 8 bases at J, with 11 bases in the middle. This CDR3 region has 11 residues. This CDR3 is CSVPWPEKLFF. The CDR3 nucleotides read TGCAGTGTTCCGTGGCCCGAAAAACTGTTTTTT.

This clonotype has a count of ten or more. The rearrangement joins TRBV7-2 to TRBJ1-6; D ambiguous. The length of the CDR3 is 12 residues. With 7 bases removed from V and 10 bases from J, the gap between germline ends came to 11 bases. CDR1 is SGHTA and CDR2 is FQGNSA in the germline V gene. The CDR3 bases are TGTGCCAGCAAAACTTATGGGTCACCCCTCCACTTT. It codes for CASKTYGSPLHF. The full variable domain, completed using reference TRBV7-2 and TRBJ1-6, is GAGVSQSPSNKVTEKGKDVELRCDPISGHTALYWYRQSLGQGLEFLIYFQGNSAPDKSGLPSDRFSAERTGGSVSTLTIQRTQQEDSAVYLCASKTYGSPLHFGNGTRLTVT.

This clonotype was detected many times. CDR3 in DNA: TGTGCCAGCAGCCCCCCCGGGGATGGAGATACGCAGTATTTT. This sequence encodes CASSPPGDGDTQYF. The V call is TRBV7-2, the J call TRBJ2-3, with D possibly being TRBD2 (5 bases). Between the trimmed V and J ends, which lost 5 bases and 5 bases, there was a span of 14 bases. CDR1 and CDR2 (germline): SGHTA, FQGNSA. The CDR3 sequence is 14 residues long.

In this sample, this clonotype turned up many times. V is TRBV3-1 and J is TRBJ2-1; 8 nucleotides line up with TRBD2. J lost 2 bases, V lost 6 bases, and 6 bases had no gene match. Germline CDR1 and CDR2: LGHDT and YNNKEL (reference sequence). This CDR3 contains 15 residues. This CDR3 reads CASSQDSGAYNEQFF. The CDR3 region has the DNA TGTGCCAGCAGTCAGGATAGCGGGGCCTACAATGAGCAGTTCTTC.

A word on this clonotype: Being one base from a much bigger clone, this may be a read error. The V and J genes are TRBV7-8 and TRBJ2-7, with TRBD1 matching over 9 bases. The ends lost 7 bases at V and 6 bases at J; junction bases unmatched: 10. Germline lookup yields CDR1 SGHVS and CDR2 FQNEAQ. The CDR3 extends over 14 amino acids. CDR3 amino acids: CASIIRTGDLEQYV. Here the CDR3 DNA reads TGTGCCAGCATCATCCGGACAGGGGATCTCGAGCAGTACGTC.

The CDR3 sequence: CASSSSGTAIGAFF. Here the CDR3 DNA reads TGTGCCAGCAGCTCATCCGGGACGGCCATTGGGGCTTTCTTT. The V gene is TRBV7-9, the J gene TRBJ1-1; D possibly corresponds to TRBD1 (5 bases). The V gene's germline CDR1 is SEHNR and CDR2 FQNEAQ (reference sequence). The CDR3 covers 14 residues. V was cut by 4 bases and J by 11 bases, with 20 bases left in between.

This clonotype was counted ten times or more. The chain recombines TRBV20-1 with TRBJ2-1, with D perhaps matching TRBD1 (5 bases). Trimming pared 4 bases from V and 10 bases from J, leaving 11 bases between. In germline, CDR1 is DFQATT, CDR2 SNEGSKA (reference sequence). The CDR3 totals 11 residues. This CDR3 is CSATPGYEQFF. In DNA, the CDR3 is TGCAGTGCTACCCCAGGGTACGAGCAGTTCTTC.

Many counts were recorded for this clonotype. The rearrangement uses TRBV4-1 and TRBJ2-7; the D gene is possibly TRBD2 (5 bases). Germline V gene data show CDR1 as MGHRA and CDR2 as YSYEKL. The CDR3 is 16 amino acids. V was pared by 0 bases and J by 0 bases, with 12 bases between. The CDR3 protein is CASSQDRGPSSYEQYF. CDR3 DNA: TGCGCCAGCAGCCAAGATCGCGGGCCGAGCTCCTACGAGCAGTACTTC.

Ten or more counts support this clonotype. The V gene is TRBV18, the J gene TRBJ1-2; 7 bases fit TRBD1. Germline CDR1 reads KGHSH; CDR2 reads LQKENI. The CDR3 loop spans 14 amino acids. With 3 bases clipped from V and 7 bases from J, the junction kept 8 bases outside the gene matches. The CDR3 DNA reads as TGTGCCAGCTCACCGGGAGACAGGGTCGGTGGCTACACCTTC. Residues: CASSPGDRVGGYTF.

This clonotype was recorded many times. The gene calls are TRBV5-4 and TRBJ2-1; D is perhaps TRBD1 or TRBD2 (6 bases each). Between the trimmed V and J ends, which lost 0 bases and 3 bases, there was a span of 13 bases. Germline CDR1 SGHNT, CDR2 YYREEE (reference sequence). The CDR3 has 16 residues. CDR3 in DNA: TGTGCCAGCAGCTTGGATCCGGGGGCCATCTACAATGAGCAGTTCTTC. The encoded protein is CASSLDPGAIYNEQFF. Full variable domain (remainder filled in from reference TRBV5-4 and TRBJ2-1): ETGVTQSPTHLIKTRGQQVTLRCSSQSGHNTVSWYQQALGQGPQFIFQYYREEENGRGNFPPRFSGLQFPNYSSELNVNALELDDSALYLCASSLDPGAIYNEQFFGPGTRLTVL.

This clonotype was recorded at least ten times. The chain recombines TRBV7-2 with TRBJ2-1; D is unresolved. The V and J ends lost 2 bases and 10 bases respectively, with 6 bases between them. From germline, CDR1 is SGHTA and CDR2 FQGNSA. The CDR3 consists of 11 residues. CDR3 nucleotides: TGTGCCAGCAGCTTACTTACGGAGCAGTTCTTC. Amino acids: CASSLLTEQFF.

This clonotype was seen ten or more times. The chain joins TRBV7-6 to TRBJ2-3; D gene ambiguous. Between the trimmed V and J ends, which lost 1 base and 4 bases, there was a span of 9 bases. Germline CDR1 and CDR2: SGHVS and FNYEAQ. CDR3 length: 14 amino acids. The DNA of the CDR3 is TGTGCCAGCAGCTTAGACGGAAGGCCAGATACGCAGTATTTT. Its translation: CASSLDGRPDTQYF. The whole variable domain, filled in from reference TRBV7-6 and TRBJ2-3, reads GAGVSQSPRYKVTKRGQDVALRCDPISGHVSLYWYRQALGQGPEFLTYFNYEAQQDKSGLPNDRFSAERPEGSISTLTIQRTEQRDSAMYRCASSLDGRPDTQYFGPGTRLTVL.

There are many counts of this clonotype. The V call is TRBV5-4, the J call TRBJ2-2, with 14 bases lining up with TRBD2. J was trimmed by 1 base and V by 3 bases; bases with no gene match: 2. CDR3 length: 17 residues. CDR1 is SGHNT and CDR2 is YYREEE in the germline V gene (reference sequence). CDR3 sequence: CASSSTSGGVNTGELFF. The CDR3 nucleotides read TGTGCCAGCAGCTCGACTAGCGGGGGGGTGAACACCGGGGAGCTGTTTTTT.